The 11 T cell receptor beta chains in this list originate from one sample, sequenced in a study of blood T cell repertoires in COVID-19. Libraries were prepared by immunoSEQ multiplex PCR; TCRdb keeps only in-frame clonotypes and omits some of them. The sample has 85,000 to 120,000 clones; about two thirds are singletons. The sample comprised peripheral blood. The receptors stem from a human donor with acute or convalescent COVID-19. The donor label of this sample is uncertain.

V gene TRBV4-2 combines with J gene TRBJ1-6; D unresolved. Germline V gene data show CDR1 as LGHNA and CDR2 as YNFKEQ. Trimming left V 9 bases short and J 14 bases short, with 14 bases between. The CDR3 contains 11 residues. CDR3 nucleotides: TGTGCCAGTATTCCCCAGACTACCCTCCACTTT. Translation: CASIPQTTLHF.

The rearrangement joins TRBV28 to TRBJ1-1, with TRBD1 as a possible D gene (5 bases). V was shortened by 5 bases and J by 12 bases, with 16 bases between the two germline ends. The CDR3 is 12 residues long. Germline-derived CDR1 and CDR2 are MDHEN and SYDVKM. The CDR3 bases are TGTGCCAGCAGTACCTCGGAGGGACGGACTTTCTTT. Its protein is CASSTSEGRTFF.

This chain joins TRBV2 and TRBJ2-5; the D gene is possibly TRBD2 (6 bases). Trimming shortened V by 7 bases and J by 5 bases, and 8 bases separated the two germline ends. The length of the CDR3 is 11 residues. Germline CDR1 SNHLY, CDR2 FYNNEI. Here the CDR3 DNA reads TGTGCCAGCATGGCGGGGGAGACCCAGTACTTC. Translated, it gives CASMAGETQYF.

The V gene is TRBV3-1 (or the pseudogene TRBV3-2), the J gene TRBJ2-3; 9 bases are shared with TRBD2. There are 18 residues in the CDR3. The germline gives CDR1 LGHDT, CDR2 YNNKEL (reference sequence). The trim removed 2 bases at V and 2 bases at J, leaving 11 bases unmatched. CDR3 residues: CASSQRGSGGPYTDTQYF. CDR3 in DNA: TGTGCCAGCAGCCAAAGGGGGAGCGGGGGGCCCTACACAGATACGCAGTATTTT.

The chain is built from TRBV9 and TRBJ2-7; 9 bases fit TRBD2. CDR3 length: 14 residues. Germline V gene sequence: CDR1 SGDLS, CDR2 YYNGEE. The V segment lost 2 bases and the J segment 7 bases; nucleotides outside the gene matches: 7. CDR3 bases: TGTGCCAGCAGCGTGAGCGGGGGGTCGAGAGAGCAGTACTTC. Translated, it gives CASSVSGGSREQYF.

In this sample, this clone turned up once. The CDR3 loop reads CASSLVPEGATSEAFF. The DNA for the CDR3 is TGTGCCAGCAGCTTAGTCCCGGAGGGGGCAACGAGTGAAGCTTTCTTT. This rearrangement joins TRBV7-6 to TRBJ1-1; 7 bases are a match to TRBD1. Germline assignment: CDR1 SGHVS and CDR2 FNYEAQ. CDR3 length: 16 amino acids. Trimming at V came to 1 base and at J to 7 bases, leaving 12 bases not matched to a gene.

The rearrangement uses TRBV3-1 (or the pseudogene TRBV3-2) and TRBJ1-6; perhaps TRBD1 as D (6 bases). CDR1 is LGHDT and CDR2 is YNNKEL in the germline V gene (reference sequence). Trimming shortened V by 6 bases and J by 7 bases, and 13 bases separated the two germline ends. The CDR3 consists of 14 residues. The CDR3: CASRETGNNSPLHF. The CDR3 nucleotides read TGTGCCAGCAGGGAAACAGGGAACAATTCACCCCTCCACTTT.

CDR3 sequence (DNA): TGTGCCAGCTCACCACGGTCGACAGGGGGCGAAAGCACAGATACGCAGTATTTT. This gives the protein CASSPRSTGGESTDTQYF. V gene TRBV18 combines with J gene TRBJ2-3; 10 bases match TRBD1. Per the germline V gene, CDR1 is KGHSH and CDR2 is LQKENI. V lost 1 base to trimming and J lost 0 bases; unmatched junction nucleotides: 7. The CDR3 is made up of 18 amino acids.

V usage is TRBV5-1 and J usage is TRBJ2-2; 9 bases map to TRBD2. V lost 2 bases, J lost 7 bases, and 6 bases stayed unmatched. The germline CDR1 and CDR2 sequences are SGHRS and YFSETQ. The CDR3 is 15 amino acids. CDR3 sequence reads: CASSLAGGVGGELFF. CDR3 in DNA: TGCGCCAGCAGCTTAGCGGGGGGCGTCGGCGGGGAGCTGTTTTTT.

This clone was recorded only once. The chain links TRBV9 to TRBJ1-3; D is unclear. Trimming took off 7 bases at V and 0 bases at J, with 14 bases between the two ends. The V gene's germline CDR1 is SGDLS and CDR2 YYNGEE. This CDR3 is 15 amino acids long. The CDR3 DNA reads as TGTGCCAGCTCCACTGATCTGAGCTCTGGAAACACCATATATTTT. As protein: CASSTDLSSGNTIYF.

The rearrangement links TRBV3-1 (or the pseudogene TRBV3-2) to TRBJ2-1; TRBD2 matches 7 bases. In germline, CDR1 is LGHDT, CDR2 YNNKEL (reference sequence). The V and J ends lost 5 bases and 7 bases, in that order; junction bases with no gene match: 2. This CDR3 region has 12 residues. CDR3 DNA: TGTGCCAGCAGCTTCGGGGGGAATGAGCAGTTCTTC. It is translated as CASSFGGNEQFF.